This TCR beta chain is drawn from a study of blood T cell repertoires in COVID-19. In the study overall: PBMCs, B-cell-depleted T cells, or T cells were the source of the cDNA or gDNA that made up the material.

In the authors' methods: It was from reference gene primer amplification that nucleated cell counts were estimated. Using immunoSEQ multiplex PCR, the repertoire was profiled, and TCRdb retains in-frame clones only, with some absent. V and J calls and clone size are as listed in that table; D and trimming were resolved from the DNA. Among a few hundred thousand clones listed, about 90% were seen once. This CDR3 has 18 amino acids. V lost 5 bases and J lost 1; bases outside the gene matches: 15. The V gene's germline CDR1 is SGHVS and CDR2 FQNEAQ. The participants were between 18 and 89 years old and came from under 25 US areas.

Sequences were obtained from PBMCs or T cells enriched from blood (not recorded which). The chain has TRBV7-8 and TRBJ1-1; 8 bases match TRBD1. The source of this sequence is a woman aged 30 to 39 who had recovered from COVID-19. The CDR3 DNA follows: TGTGCCAGCAGCCTACGGGAGTCAGGGGGCTCCTGGAACACTGAAGCTTTCTTT. This encodes CASSLRESGGSWNTEAFF.